This is a list of T cell receptor beta chains from one sample in a study of T-cell memory formation after mild COVID-19. TCRdb re-analysed the 5' RACE reads in MiXCR, keeping a single row per CDR3 protein. The sample gives over 300,000 distinct CDR3 sequences, less than 25% of which show up once; roughly 21% is in the top ten. Sequencing was done on a sample of PBMCs or a T cell subset sorted from them (not recorded which). Receptors originate from a man aged 18-30 years who had mild COVID-19 (a few samples of this study predate the infection). Cell type and time point are not known. Each CDR3 is given without its conserved first and last residue. Fields, in order: V gene, J gene, D gene, CDR3 protein. D genes are given only for firm matches.

>TRBV6-2/TRBV6-3|TRBJ2-3|TRBD1
ASRSQGTQY
>TRBV6-6|TRBJ2-5|.
ASSFNSQETQY
>TRBV7-6|TRBJ2-3|.
ASSYPTSDLGTDTQY
>TRBV27|TRBJ1-5|.
ASSNVGNQPQH
>TRBV3-1|TRBJ2-3|.
ASSPASGEPAKGEVKY
>TRBV7-2|TRBJ1-5|.
ASSLGLTQH
>TRBV6-2/TRBV6-3|TRBJ2-3|TRBD2
ASSPQPGLAGESTDTQY
>TRBV4-2|TRBJ1-2|.
ASSQGENYGYT
>TRBV7-9|TRBJ2-4|.
ASSPKEGLAKNIQY
>TRBV10-3|TRBJ2-4|TRBD1
ASQTGEANIQY
>TRBV6-5|TRBJ2-5|TRBD1
ASSYTGTGLQETQY
>TRBV4-2|TRBJ2-7|.
ASSQVASESYEQY
>TRBV5-1|TRBJ1-2|TRBD1
ASSTGQGGYT
>TRBV6-1|TRBJ2-1|.
ASSEGLALEQF
>TRBV9|TRBJ1-1|.
ASSVAGATEAF
>TRBV11-3|TRBJ2-2|.
ASSMPHRGELF
>TRBV12-3/TRBV12-4|TRBJ2-1|.
ASSREREHEQF
>TRBV6-5|TRBJ2-2|.
ASSFKGDTGELF
>TRBV6-1|TRBJ1-5|TRBD1
ASSDPGQGKNQPQH
>TRBV5-6|TRBJ1-2|.
ASSPGSQEYYT
>TRBV6-1|TRBJ1-5|.
ASRPEYSNQPQH
>TRBV7-2|TRBJ2-1|.
ASSLRSQWDEQF
>TRBV12-3/TRBV12-4|TRBJ2-5|TRBD1
ASSPGQEVETQY
>TRBV5-1|TRBJ1-5|.
ASSLAFGNQPQH
>TRBV11-2|TRBJ1-4|.
ASSLSGRGFNEKLF
>TRBV27|TRBJ1-6|TRBD1
ASRTTGDSYSPLH
>TRBV20-1|TRBJ2-1|.
STMNEQF
>TRBV13|TRBJ1-6|.
ASSLRDTNDLDSPLH
>TRBV7-3|TRBJ2-3|TRBD1
ASSGTGGSDTQY
>TRBV9|TRBJ1-2|.
ASSVAAGTYGYT
>TRBV6-2/TRBV6-3|TRBJ2-1|.
ASTFYNEQF
>TRBV20-1|TRBJ2-1|TRBD2
SARDGTSQPYNEQF
>TRBV7-2|TRBJ2-7|.
ASSRSGGWYEQY
>TRBV4-1|TRBJ1-2|.
ASSDFHLEGNYGYT
>TRBV27|TRBJ2-1|.
ASSPLGQSYNEQF
>TRBV28|TRBJ2-3|TRBD2
ASSSAGGQGDTQY
>TRBV20-1|TRBJ2-6|.
SASDLSGANVLT
>TRBV7-9|TRBJ2-3|TRBD2
ASSLVVLAGGSPTAQY
>TRBV5-1|TRBJ1-6|TRBD1
ASRQTGESSPLH
>TRBV12-3/TRBV12-4|TRBJ1-5|TRBD1
ASSNHRGLNQPQH